Below, one T cell receptor (beta chain) is given with its context. Its binding antigen is unknown. Base qualities are not at hand, and no much larger clone is one base apart. This entry belongs to a study of blood T cell repertoires in COVID-19 (dated by TCRdb to the early 2020s). Turning to the overall study: Samples from collaborators originated in the United States, Italy and Spain and spanned both the acute and convalescent phases of COVID-19. The prospective study material was composed of cDNA or gDNA derived from T cells, B-cell-depleted T cells, or PBMCs. The dataset comprised deeply sampled blood TCRbeta repertoires from subjects exposed to, actively infected with, or recovered from COVID-19. The repertoires were made available in a free public database intended to serve as a resource for research on the immune response to SARS-CoV-2. The samples were drawn from two sources: the first 160 participants of the ongoing ImmuneRACE study, and 1,000 to 1,500 subjects contributed by 6 global collaborators. The sample metadata nearly always contained a de-identified subject ID, COVID-19 status, age in years and sex. Where available, HLA class I and class II types were obtained from metadata supplied by the sample provider rather than from assay-based typing.

Overall study outcomes, separate from this receptor: The amount of clinical and demographic metadata varied by source and participant and was provided uncurated.

One collaborating source in Seattle enrolled patients during active infection and followed them longitudinally through the course of disease. The collaborating institutions used their own protocols to collect whole blood in K2EDTA tubes. Collaborator samples were shipped for TCRbeta analysis as frozen whole blood, isolated PBMCs, or DNA extracted from either sample type. V ends up 7 bases short and J 7 bases short, with an unmatched junction base count of 10. Including cysteine and phenylalanine, the CDR3 has 15 amino acids. The entry retains the CDR3 DNA only, 45 bases that are in frame from base 1. CDR1 is given as LNHDA and CDR2 as SQIVND, both from the germline V gene (reference sequence). The immunoSEQ Assay, a bias-controlled multiplex PCR, was used to amplify TCRbeta CDR3 regions from genomic DNA. Processing in the source paper ran as follows. The number of nucleated cells in each sample was estimated from the amplification of reference gene primers within the assay. Sequence reads were collapsed and filtered to measure the absolute abundance of every unique TCRbeta CDR3 rearrangement. Productive Simpson clonality was computed per sample as the square root of Simpson's diversity index over productive rearrangements. The source is immuneACCESS, and TCRdb retained only in-frame sequences with V and J called. Part of the clones is not carried over; for the studies checked, unresolved V genes explain less than half of this, and the remainder is unexplained. The V and J calls and clone size are taken from that table; D and trimming were inferred from the DNA. A total of a few hundred thousand clones appear in this sample, just under 90% of them only once. The ten largest clonotypes hold 6% to 8% of the sample.

This clonotype was sampled from a woman between 50 and 59 years old with COVID-19, enrolled during active disease. The specimen was peripheral blood. This receptor chain uses TRBV19 and TRBJ2-1, and TRBD1 aligns with 10 junction nucleotides. The CDR3 here reads CASTRQGAQKNEQFF. The DNA sequence reads TGTGCCAGTACCAGACAGGGGGCGCAAAAAAATGAGCAGTTCTTC.